Following are 16 T cell receptor beta chains from one sample sequenced in a study of persistence of HIV-infected CD4 T cells (dated by TCRdb to 2020 to 2021). The immunoSEQ hsTCRB assay version 4, run in survey mode, was used to sequence TCRbeta repertoires from genomic DNA. What TCRdb holds here is the immuneACCESS table cut down to in-frame rearrangements. Part of the clones is not present; checked against another copy, under half of the missing clones reflect an unresolved V gene, and the others are unexplained. The sample contains 30,000 or so clones, approximately 80% of them found a single time. The top ten constitute about 20% of the sample. The treatment or condition label here, explained by the study, means: suppressive antiretroviral therapy. A pool of overlapping HIV-1 Gag 15-mer peptides, at around 1 ug per peptide per mL, was used to stimulate the cells. Memory populations depleted of antigen-responding cells were obtained by sorting nonresponding CD40L-negative CD69-negative CD45RO-high memory CD4+ T cells.

No antigens are known for them. This sample comprised CD4+ T cells sorted from PBMCs after 18-hour stimulation, obtained from a patient who received antiretroviral therapy. The cell subset or site label here, explained by the study, means: CD40L-CD69- CD45RO-high memory CD4 T cells not responding to Gag peptides. Source of these receptors: an adult woman with HIV who was CMV-seropositive.

The rearrangement links TRBV9 to TRBJ1-2, with 11 bases fitting TRBD1. Per germline, CDR1 SGDLS and CDR2 YYNGEE. The length of the CDR3 is 15 residues. V dropped 3 bases and J dropped 7; count of bases not matched to a gene: 8. The CDR3 DNA follows: TGTGCCAGCAGCGCCAGCGGACAGGGGGCGTTTGGCTACACCTTC. It is translated as CASSASGQGAFGYTF.

This chain joins TRBV28 and TRBJ2-1; 14 bases are a match to TRBD2. Germline V gene data show CDR1 as MDHEN and CDR2 as SYDVKM. After removal of 5 bases from V and 8 bases from J, the junction contained 5 bases not matched to a gene. The CDR3 covers 15 residues. This CDR3 reads CASSRLAGGRDEQFF. The CDR3 nucleotides are TGTGCCAGCAGTAGACTAGCGGGAGGGAGGGATGAGCAGTTCTTC. Based on the CDR3 plus reference TRBV28 and TRBJ2-1, the full variable domain is DVKVTQSSRYLVKRTGEKVFLECVQDMDHENMFWYRQDPGLGLRLIYFSYDVKMKEKGDIPEGYSVSREKKERFSLILESASTNQTSMYLCASSRLAGGRDEQFFGPGTRLTVL.

This rearrangement joins TRBV7-2 to TRBJ2-7, with 7 nucleotides matching TRBD1. CDR3 size: 15 residues. The J segment lost 2 bases and the V segment lost 0 bases, leaving 4 bases of the junction unmatched. Per the germline V gene, CDR1 is SGHTA and CDR2 is FQGNSA. The CDR3 DNA follows: TGTGCCAGCAGCTTAGCCCAGGGGACAGCCTACGAGCAGTACTTC. It specifies CASSLAQGTAYEQYF.

The chain joins TRBV7-9 to TRBJ2-7; 12 nucleotides agree with TRBD1. The ends lost 4 bases at V and 3 bases at J; junction bases unmatched: 4. Germline CDR1 is SEHNR and CDR2 is FQNEAQ (reference sequence). The CDR3 contains 15 residues. The DNA for the CDR3 is TGTGCCAGCAGCTCGGGACAGGGGGCTGGCTACGAGCAGTACTTC. Amino acids: CASSSGQGAGYEQYF.

The rearrangement links TRBV5-6 to TRBJ1-1; 8 bases are shared with TRBD1. With 0 bases clipped from V and 7 bases from J, the junction kept 5 bases outside the gene matches. CDR3 size: 14 residues. The germline gives CDR1 SGHDT, CDR2 YYEEEE. Here the CDR3 DNA reads TGTGCCAGCAGCTTGGACAGGGGGTATAGTGAAGCTTTCTTT. It encodes CASSLDRGYSEAFF.

This clone showed up just a few times. The rearrangement uses TRBV7-8 and TRBJ1-2; D unresolved. V lost 4 bases and J lost 5, with 8 bases in between. The CDR3 contains 12 residues. Germline loops: CDR1 SGHVS, CDR2 FQNEAQ. The CDR3 coding sequence is TGTGCCAGCAGCTCATACACGTATGGCTACACCTTC. Encoded protein: CASSSYTYGYTF.

This clone was seen once. The chain is built from TRBV6-1 and TRBJ1-5, with D possibly TRBD1 on 6 matching bases. V lost 4 bases to trimming and J lost 6 bases, with 25 bases between them. The CDR3 is 18 amino acids. The germline V gene encodes CDR1 MNHNS and CDR2 SASEGT. Written as DNA, the CDR3 is TGTGCCAGCAGTGTTGAGGGTGGACCGAGAGGGGGTTCTCAGCCCCAGCATTTT. It specifies CASSVEGGPRGGSQPQHF.

The rearrangement joins TRBV7-2 to TRBJ1-5; a weak D match, TRBD1 (6 bases). The CDR3 contains 17 residues. V dropped 2 bases and J dropped 0 bases, with 14 bases sitting between them. The germline V gene encodes CDR1 SGHTA and CDR2 FQGNSA. CDR3 protein: CASSLSRGANSNQPQHF. The CDR3, as DNA: TGTGCCAGCAGCTTAAGTCGGGGGGCAAATAGCAATCAGCCCCAGCATTTT.

The rearrangement joins TRBV30 to TRBJ2-4; D might be TRBD2 (5 bases). The CDR3 has 15 residues. The germline V and J ends were trimmed by 2 bases and 1 base, with 12 bases remaining between them. Germline lookup yields CDR1 GTSNPN and CDR2 SVGIG (reference sequence). CDR3 DNA: TGTGCCTGGAGTACCCCCGGGGATGCCAAAAACATTCAGTACTTC. Translation gives CAWSTPGDAKNIQYF.

The chain combines TRBV3-1 (or the pseudogene TRBV3-2) with TRBJ2-3, with unresolved D. Germline values: CDR1 LGHDT, CDR2 YNNKEL (reference sequence). The CDR3 has 14 residues. V was clipped by 5 bases and J by 2 bases, with 11 bases between them. In nucleotides, the CDR3 is TGTGCCAGCAGCGGAGAATTGGCCACAGATACGCAGTATTTT. Translated, it gives CASSGELATDTQYF.

The V call is TRBV30, the J call TRBJ1-1; TRBD1 matches 8 bases. The CDR3 has 16 amino acids. The V and J ends lost 0 bases and 3 bases, in that order; junction bases with no gene match: 9. Per the germline V gene, CDR1 is GTSNPN and CDR2 is SVGIG (reference sequence). Written as DNA, the CDR3 is TGTGCCTGGAGTGTATCTAGGACAGGGCGGCACACTGAAGCTTTCTTT. It codes for CAWSVSRTGRHTEAFF.

This clone was observed a few times. V usage is TRBV9 and J usage is TRBJ1-1, with D possibly TRBD1 on 6 matching bases. V was clipped by 4 bases and J by 8 bases, with 12 bases between them. This CDR3 is 12 amino acids long. The V gene's germline CDR1 is SGDLS and CDR2 YYNGEE. CDR3 bases: TGTGCCAGCAGCCCCCAAACAGGGGAAGCTTTCTTT. It translates to CASSPQTGEAFF.

This sequence joins TRBV6-5 and TRBJ1-3; D might be TRBD1 (6 bases). CDR3 size: 15 residues. Trimming pared 6 bases from V and 2 bases from J, leaving 14 bases between. Germline V gene lookup returns CDR1 MNHEY and CDR2 SVGAGI. The chain's CDR3 is CASRIQGNAGNTIYF. The CDR3 region has the DNA TGTGCCAGCAGAATACAGGGTAATGCTGGAAACACCATATATTTT.

V usage is TRBV20-1 and J usage is TRBJ2-7, with 7 bases fitting TRBD2. The J segment lost 6 bases and the V segment lost 3 bases, leaving 14 bases of the junction unmatched. The CDR3 runs to 15 residues. Germline assignment: CDR1 DFQATT and CDR2 SNEGSKA (reference sequence). The CDR3 DNA follows: TGCAGTGCTAGTAGGGAACTAGCGAGTTCCGGCGAGCAGTACTTC. Translating gives CSASRELASSGEQYF.

V is TRBV19 and J is TRBJ1-1, with TRBD1 matching 7 bases. Germline assignment: CDR1 LNHDA and CDR2 SQIVND (reference sequence). Germline trimming cut 7 bases from V and 1 base from J; bases unmatched to any gene: 9. This CDR3 is 15 amino acids long. CDR3 nucleotide sequence: TGTGCCAGTACCCCCAGGGGGACGGGGAACACTGAAGCTTTCTTT. Translated: CASTPRGTGNTEAFF.

This clone was observed once. The rearrangement joins TRBV6-1 to TRBJ1-1, with a tentative D call TRBD1 (5 bases). Germline assignment: CDR1 MNHNS and CDR2 SASEGT. The CDR3 length is 20 residues. V shed 2 bases and J shed 1 base, with 26 bases lying between them. The CDR3: CASSESRRGPRPNSNTEAFF. The DNA of the CDR3 is TGTGCCAGCAGTGAATCGCGCCGGGGCCCCAGGCCAAACTCGAACACTGAAGCTTTCTTT.